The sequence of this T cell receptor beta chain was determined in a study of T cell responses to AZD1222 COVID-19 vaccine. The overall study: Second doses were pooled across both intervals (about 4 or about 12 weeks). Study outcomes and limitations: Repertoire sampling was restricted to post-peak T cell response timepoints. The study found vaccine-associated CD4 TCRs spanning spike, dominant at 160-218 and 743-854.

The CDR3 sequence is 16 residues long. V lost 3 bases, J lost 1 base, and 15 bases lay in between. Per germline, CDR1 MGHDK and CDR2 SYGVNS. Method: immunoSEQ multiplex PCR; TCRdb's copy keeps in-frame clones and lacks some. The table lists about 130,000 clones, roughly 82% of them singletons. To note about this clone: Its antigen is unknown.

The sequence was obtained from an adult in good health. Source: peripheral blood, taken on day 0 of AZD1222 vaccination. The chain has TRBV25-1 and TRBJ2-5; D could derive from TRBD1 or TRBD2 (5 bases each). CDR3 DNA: TGTGCCAGCAGTGACCAGGGACGGAAGTCCCAAGAGACCCAGTACTTC. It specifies CASSDQGRKSQETQYF.